There are a few counts of the clone carrying this TCR beta chain. PCR used 60 Vbeta primers and 13 Jbeta primers. The assay was immunoSEQ multiplex PCR, and TCRdb's table has in-frame clones only and misses some. The repertoire consists of some 150,000 clones, with 9.4% occurring once and the leading ten covering less than 2%. This entry is derived from a study of cytomegalovirus exposure and HLA in healthy donors. The length of the CDR3 is 15 residues. V lost 5 bases and J lost 2; bases outside the gene matches: 3. CDR1 is LGHNA and CDR2 is YSLEER in the germline V gene. This TCR came from a male donor in good health and CMV-seronegative. The V call is TRBV4-3, the J call TRBJ2-1; 10 nucleotides match TRBD2. What was sequenced was PBMCs. The CDR3 protein is CASSVSGGAYNEQFF. The CDR3 DNA sequence: TGCGCCAGCAGCGTGAGCGGGGGGGCCTACAATGAGCAGTTCTTC.